Listed here are 8 T cell receptor beta chains from one sample, sequenced in a study of T cell responses to AZD1222 COVID-19 vaccine. Method: immunoSEQ multiplex PCR; TCRdb's copy keeps in-frame clones and lacks some. The table has 100,000 or so clones, approximately 90% seen once. The sequenced sample was peripheral blood, obtained on day 0 of AZD1222 vaccination. Receptors were obtained from an adult in good health.

This chain joins TRBV21-1 and TRBJ2-3; TRBD1 is taken as the D call from the table, unchecked against the DNA. TRBV21-1 has pseudogene status. The CDR3 consists of 18 residues. The CDR3 nucleotides read TGTGCCAGCAGCAAAGAGGTCGCCGAGACAATTAGCACAGATACGCAGTATTTT. It translates to CASSKEVAETISTDTQYF.

The chain combines TRBV4-1 with TRBJ2-7; possibly TRBD1 for D (5 bases). The CDR3 sequence is 13 residues long. The germline gives CDR1 MGHRA, CDR2 YSYEKL. V was shortened by 3 bases and J by 9 bases, with 15 bases between the two germline ends. CDR3 sequence (DNA): TGCGCCAGCAGCCATGGGGTGGGGCAAGGGCAGTACTTC. Residues: CASSHGVGQGQYF.

The chain couples TRBV4-1 to TRBJ2-7; 9 bases line up with TRBD2. Trimming at V came to 4 bases and at J to 0 bases, leaving 4 bases not matched to a gene. This CDR3 spans 15 amino acids. Looked up from germline, CDR1 is MGHRA and CDR2 is YSYEKL. The CDR3 loop is CASSRKREVSYEQYF. As DNA, the CDR3 is TGCGCCAGCAGCCGGAAGCGGGAGGTCTCCTACGAGCAGTACTTC.

The CDR3 nucleotides read TGCGCCAGCAGCTCCCTCCCGGGTGGCCCGCCCCAGCATTTT. This codes for CASSSLPGGPPQHF. The V call is TRBV4-1, the J call TRBJ1-5; D remains unclear. The CDR3 has 14 residues. Trimming took 5 bases from V and 9 from J, leaving 17 bases between them. The V gene's germline CDR1 is MGHRA and CDR2 YSYEKL.

The V and J genes are TRBV5-1 and TRBJ2-3, with D perhaps assigned TRBD1 or TRBD2 (5 bases each). Germline CDR1 reads SGHRS; CDR2 reads YFSETQ. The CDR3 loop spans 14 amino acids. V lost 2 bases and J 2 bases, leaving 9 bases between the germline ends. Here the CDR3 DNA reads TGCGCCAGCAGCTTTTGGGGGACCACAGATACGCAGTATTTT. It is translated as CASSFWGTTDTQYF.

The chain joins TRBV27 to TRBJ2-7; 8 bases are a match to TRBD1. The CDR3 is made up of 15 amino acids. The V segment lost 6 bases and the J segment 0 bases; nucleotides outside the gene matches: 7. Germline V gene sequence: CDR1 MNHEY, CDR2 SMNVEV (reference sequence). Here the CDR3 reads CASSFAGTGSYEQYF. The CDR3 nucleotides are TGTGCCAGCAGCTTCGCCGGGACAGGCTCCTACGAGCAGTACTTC.

The table lists this clone with a few counts. J is TRBJ1-1 and V is TRBV5-4; D possibly corresponds to TRBD1 (6 bases). Trimming left V 6 bases short and J 7 bases short, with 16 bases between. This CDR3 contains 13 residues. CDR1 and CDR2 from the germline V gene are SGHNT and YYREEE (reference sequence). The DNA for the CDR3 is TGTGCCAGCAACGACGGACAGCGGGATGAAGCTTTCTTT. This codes for CASNDGQRDEAFF. Full variable domain (outside the CDR3, taken from reference TRBV5-4 and TRBJ1-1): ETGVTQSPTHLIKTRGQQVTLRCSSQSGHNTVSWYQQALGQGPQFIFQYYREEENGRGNFPPRFSGLQFPNYSSELNVNALELDDSALYLCASNDGQRDEAFFGQGTRLTVV.

The sample holds one count of this clone. The chain joins TRBV5-1 to TRBJ1-5; D possibly corresponds to TRBD1 (5 bases). V dropped 0 bases and J dropped 5 bases, with 12 bases sitting between them. The CDR3 has 15 residues. The V gene's germline CDR1 is SGHRS and CDR2 YFSETQ. CDR3 DNA: TGCGCCAGCAGCTTGGAAGGGGCCGCACATCAGCCCCAGCATTTT. Protein: CASSLEGAAHQPQHF.